Listed below are T cell receptor beta chains from one sample, sequenced in a study of T-cell memory formation after mild COVID-19. TCRdb reprocessed the 5' RACE reads via MiXCR and lists one record per CDR3 protein. The data show approximately 100,000 distinct CDR3 sequences, nearly 25% seen once. Source material: PBMCs or a T cell subset sorted from them (not recorded which). All receptors come from a young man who had mild COVID-19 (a few samples of this study predate the infection). Cell type and time point are not known. CDR3s include the opening cysteine and the closing phenylalanine or tryptophan. Size tells how often a clone was seen (once, few, many) or the class of an expanded clone, and some rows leave it out.

>TRBV4-1|TRBJ1-2|-
CASSESPPGIYGYTF
>TRBV13|TRBJ2-1|medium-sized
CASSALGNEQFF
>TRBV4-3|TRBJ1-5|-
CASSQFNVNQPQHF
>TRBV6-2/TRBV6-3|TRBJ1-1|few
CASSYPQEAFF
>TRBV6-9|TRBJ2-2|few
CALGGGANTGELFF
>TRBV6-2/TRBV6-3|TRBJ1-5|-
CASSYEGDQPQHF
>TRBV19|TRBJ2-2|-
CASASLAGGVVGELFF
>TRBV7-2|TRBJ1-2|-
CASTPDSDSYYGYTF
>TRBV27|TRBJ1-5|few
CASSPEWDTLRGGQPQHF
>TRBV11-2|TRBJ1-2|-
CASSGGAGGGYTF
>TRBV12-3/TRBV12-4|TRBJ2-1|-
CASSFKGGDNEQFF
>TRBV24-1|TRBJ2-3|few
CATSDPSTDTQYF
>TRBV10-3|TRBJ2-3|few
CAISVGSSGRDTQYF
>TRBV6-6|TRBJ2-3|-
CASSYRGVLDTQYF
>TRBV12-3/TRBV12-4|TRBJ2-7|few
CASSLGTGLNYEQYF
>TRBV6-5|TRBJ1-3|-
CASSSDRPSGNTIYF
>TRBV20-1|TRBJ1-4|-
CSAREETGKFFNEKLFF
>TRBV24-1|TRBJ1-5|once
CATSDPRTGINQPKHF
>TRBV11-2|TRBJ1-1|few
CASSYGQGAEAFF
>TRBV6-5|TRBJ2-1|-
CASSPNSGEQFF
>TRBV3-1|TRBJ2-7|-
CASSQARDTTYEQYF
>TRBV7-6|TRBJ1-2|few
CASSPGGTYGYTF
>TRBV4-3|TRBJ2-7|-
CASSQGVGGSYEQYF
>TRBV6-6|TRBJ2-2|-
CASSYGGFPNTGELFF
>TRBV6-5|TRBJ1-1|-
CASSSPGTGAREAFF